The 31 T cell receptor beta chains presented below share a single source sample, sequenced in a study of CD8+CD57+ T cells in acquired aplastic anemia. CDR3 and TCR beta VDJ profiling relied on a genomic DNA template. MiXCR was run by TCRdb on the reads, yielding one entry per CDR3 protein. The repertoire holds over 150,000 distinct CDR3 sequences, with roughly 40% as singletons. The sample was sorted CD4+, CD8+, or CD8+CD57+ T cells (not recorded which) from PBMCs. The receptor source for this set is a human donor in good health.

The J gene is TRBJ2-7, the V gene TRBV4-2; perhaps TRBD2 as D (5 bases). The germline V gene has CDR1 LGHNA and CDR2 YNFKEQ. Trimming cost V 0 bases and J 6 bases, with 15 bases left between them. CDR3 length: 15 amino acids. For the CDR3, the DNA is TGTGCCAGCAGCCAAGATAGCGAGCTGGACGGCGAGCAGTACTTC. It yields the protein CASSQDSELDGEQYF.

This clonotype was detected many times. V usage is TRBV6-1 and J usage is TRBJ1-2, with D possibly TRBD1 on 5 matching bases. The germline CDR1 and CDR2 sequences are MNHNS and SASEGT. Deletions cut 7 bases from V and 5 bases from J, with 11 bases between. The CDR3 is made up of 12 amino acids. DNA of the CDR3: TGTGCCAGCACAGGGCTGGGGTATGGCTACACCTTC. This codes for CASTGLGYGYTF.

As regards this clonotype: The germline gene is not matched at one end of the junction; a read error may be the cause. V is TRBV20-1 and J is TRBJ1-2; perhaps TRBD1 as D (5 bases). CDR1 DFQATT and CDR2 SNEGSKA come from the germline V gene (reference sequence). This CDR3 contains 11 residues. The CDR3 DNA follows: TGCAGCGCTACGGGGGAATATGGCTACACCTTC. It translates to CSATGEYGYTF.

Concerning this clonotype itself: This may come from a read error, since a much larger clone is one base off. This sequence joins TRBV9 and TRBJ1-2; D not resolved. This CDR3 contains 16 residues. The germline V gene encodes CDR1 SGDLS and CDR2 YYNGEE. CDR3 nucleotides: TGTGCCAGCAGCTCCCTCGGGCTCTGGCTCCCTGGTGGCTGCACCTTC. This gives the protein CASSSLGLWLPGGCTF.

The rearrangement joins TRBV20-1 to TRBJ1-2; the match to TRBD1 covers 9 bases. The CDR3 runs to 14 residues. The germline V gene has CDR1 DFQATT and CDR2 SNEGSKA (reference sequence). The junction had 7 bases not matched to a gene; V was cut back by 6 bases and J by 2 bases. The CDR3 here is CSAPLGTGNYGYTF. The DNA of the CDR3 is TGCAGTGCCCCACTGGGGACAGGGAACTATGGCTACACCTTC.

This clonotype was found many times. The V call is TRBV19, the J call TRBJ1-2; 10 nucleotides agree with TRBD1. V was clipped by 7 bases and J by 4 bases; unmatched bases: 3. CDR1 is LNHDA and CDR2 is SQIVND in the germline V gene (reference sequence). This CDR3 is 13 amino acids long. This chain's CDR3 is CASTRDRGYGYTF. The CDR3 DNA reads as TGTGCCAGTACCAGGGACAGGGGCTATGGCTACACCTTC.

The chain has TRBV12-3 or TRBV12-4 and TRBJ1-6, with 7 bases identical to TRBD1. The CDR3 has 10 amino acids. With V trimmed by 5 bases and J by 18 bases, 4 bases remained unmatched. CDR3 sequence reads: CASSKGAHHF. The CDR3, as DNA: TGTGCCAGCAGTAAGGGGGCCCACCACTTT.

This clonotype was seen a few times. The chain couples TRBV24-1 to TRBJ1-6, with unresolved D. The CDR3 spans 15 residues. The ends were cut back, 4 bases at V and 0 bases at J, with 6 bases in the middle. Germline CDR1 and CDR2: KGHDR and SFDVKD. This CDR3 is CATSEGGSYNSPLHF. CDR3 DNA sequence: TGTGCCACCAGTGAGGGAGGCTCCTATAATTCACCCCTCCACTTT.

This clonotype showed up many times. The chain employs TRBV6-5 and TRBJ1-2; tentative D call: TRBD1 (6 bases). Trimming left V 1 base short and J 7 bases short, with 13 bases between. The CDR3 is 14 amino acids. The V gene's germline CDR1 is MNHEY and CDR2 SVGAGI. CDR3 residues: CASSYFRGISGYTF. CDR3 coding DNA: TGTGCCAGCAGTTACTTCAGGGGAATAAGTGGCTACACCTTC.

This clonotype was counted many times. The chain combines TRBV7-8 with TRBJ1-5; 9 positions agree with TRBD1. The CDR3 runs to 14 residues. Germline lookup yields CDR1 SGHVS and CDR2 FQNEAQ. V lost 5 bases and J lost 6; bases outside the gene matches: 5. The CDR3 DNA sequence: TGTGCCAGCAGCCAGGACAGGGGCCTTCAGCCCCAGCATTTT. The encoded protein is CASSQDRGLQPQHF. Together with reference TRBV7-8 and TRBJ1-5, the CDR3 gives the full variable domain: GAGVSQSPRYKVAKRGQDVALRCDPISGHVSLFWYQQALGQGPEFLTYFQNEAQLDKSGLPSDRFFAERPEGSVSTLKIQRTQQEDSAVYLCASSQDRGLQPQHFGDGTRLSIL.

This clonotype came up many times. The rearrangement uses TRBV20-1 and TRBJ2-5, with 7 bases identical to TRBD2. J was trimmed by 2 bases and V by 4 bases; bases with no gene match: 10. Germline CDR1 and CDR2: DFQATT and SNEGSKA (reference sequence). CDR3 size: 15 residues. The CDR3 DNA follows: TGCAGTGCTACGAGCGGGGTAGACGTTCAAGAGACCCAGTACTTC. It yields the protein CSATSGVDVQETQYF.

V is TRBV5-1 and J is TRBJ2-1, with a tentative D call TRBD2 (6 bases). With 1 base removed from V and 2 bases from J, the gap between germline ends came to 13 bases. The germline CDR1 and CDR2 sequences are SGHRS and YFSETQ. The CDR3 loop spans 16 amino acids. The CDR3 reads CASSLIRGTAYNEQFF. Written as DNA, the CDR3 is TGCGCCAGCAGCTTGATCCGCGGGACCGCCTACAATGAGCAGTTCTTC.

This clonotype was observed once. The DNA for the CDR3 is TGTGCCAGCAGCCTCGGGCTGGGTGGACCCAGCTACGAGCAGTACTTC. It yields the protein CASSLGLGGPSYEQYF. V gene TRBV9 combines with J gene TRBJ2-7; no reliable D call. V was clipped by 4 bases and J by 3 bases, with 20 bases between them. Germline-derived CDR1 and CDR2 are SGDLS and YYNGEE. The CDR3 length is 16 residues.

The chain is built from TRBV7-3 and TRBJ1-2; 9 nucleotides match TRBD1. This CDR3 contains 13 residues. The junction had 4 bases not matched to a gene; V was cut back by 5 bases and J by 6 bases. CDR1 and CDR2 (germline): SGHTA, FQGTGA. The CDR3 region has the DNA TGTGCCAGCAGCGCAGGGACAGGGAATGGCTACACCTTC. Translating it yields CASSAGTGNGYTF. The variable domain in full, with the rest retrieved from reference TRBV7-3 and TRBJ1-2, is GAGVSQTPSNKVTEKGKYVELRCDPISGHTALYWYRQSLGQGPEFLIYFQGTGAADDSGLPNDRFFAVRPEGSVSTLKIQRTERGDSAVYLCASSAGTGNGYTFGSGTRLTVV.

The J gene is TRBJ1-2, the V gene TRBV9, with a tentative D call TRBD1 (6 bases). V was pared by 7 bases and J by 4 bases, with 14 bases between. The germline CDR1 and CDR2 sequences are SGDLS and YYNGEE. The CDR3 totals 13 residues. CDR3 in DNA: TGTGCCAGCGGGTGGGGGGCGTCCTATGGCTACACCTTC. This codes for CASGWGASYGYTF.

A word on this clonotype: A much more abundant neighbour one base away suggests this may be a read error. Since the CDR3 does not end with the conserved phenylalanine or tryptophan, this likely comes from a read error. The chain links TRBV5-1 to TRBJ2-1; D is undetermined. CDR1 is SGHRS, CDR2 YFSETQ, per germline. CDR3 size: 15 residues. V shed 0 bases and J shed 0 bases, with 7 bases lying between them. CDR3 in amino acids: CASSLVGPSYNEQFL. The CDR3 region has the DNA TGCGCCAGCAGCTTGGTTGGCCCCTCCTACAATGAGCAGTTCCTC.

The chain joins TRBV2 to TRBJ2-7, with D perhaps matching TRBD1 (6 bases). CDR3 length equals 14 residues. Germline CDR1 reads SNHLY; CDR2 reads FYNNEI. With 8 bases removed from V and 3 bases from J, the gap between germline ends came to 17 bases. CDR3: CASAQARGNYEQYF. The DNA of the CDR3 is TGTGCCAGCGCCCAGGCTAGGGGGAACTACGAGCAGTACTTC. Supplemented by reference TRBV2 and TRBJ2-7, the full variable domain reads EPEVTQTPSHQVTQMGQEVILRCVPISNHLYFYWYRQILGQKVEFLVSFYNNEISEKSEIFDDQFSVERPDGSNFTLKIRSTKLEDSAMYFCASAQARGNYEQYFGPGTRLTVT.

This chain joins TRBV7-6 and TRBJ1-4; unclear D gene. Germline V lookup: CDR1 SGHVS, CDR2 FNYEAQ. V was pared by 6 bases and J by 8 bases, with 19 bases between. The CDR3 sequence is 15 residues long. This chain's CDR3 is CASSRKGDQKEKLFF. CDR3 DNA sequence: TGTGCCAGCAGTCGCAAGGGAGATCAGAAGGAAAAACTGTTTTTT.

This sequence joins TRBV10-3 and TRBJ2-7; 7 positions match TRBD2. Germline values: CDR1 ENHRY, CDR2 SYGVKD. V lost 10 bases, J lost 3 bases, and 9 bases stayed unmatched. CDR3 length: 13 residues. The CDR3 DNA sequence: TGTGCCAGCACCGAAAGCGGGGTCTACGAGCAGTACTTC. Translating it yields CASTESGVYEQYF.

This clonotype was seen ten or more times. This rearrangement joins TRBV3-1 to TRBJ1-1; D gene ambiguous. Germline V gene lookup returns CDR1 LGHDT and CDR2 YNNKEL (reference sequence). This CDR3 has 11 residues. V lost 4 bases to trimming and J lost 7 bases, with 7 bases between them. CDR3 region: CASSRDSEAFF. CDR3 sequence (DNA): TGTGCCAGCAGCCGAGATAGTGAAGCTTTCTTT.

This clonotype was counted many times. The chain recombines TRBV20-1 with TRBJ1-1; D is unclear. The CDR3 loop spans 10 amino acids. Trimming shortened V by 3 bases and J by 11 bases, and 10 bases separated the two germline ends. Germline values: CDR1 DFQATT, CDR2 SNEGSKA (reference sequence). In DNA form, the CDR3 reads TGCAGTGCTAGTGACTTTGGCGCTTTCTTT. Protein sequence: CSASDFGAFF.

Only a few counts were recorded for this clonotype. The V gene is TRBV7-2, the J gene TRBJ1-2; 11 bases align to TRBD1. The V gene end was trimmed by 5 bases and the J gene end by 10 bases; junction bases not matched to a gene: 12. Germline V gene sequence: CDR1 SGHTA, CDR2 FQGNSA. CDR3 length: 15 residues. CDR3 sequence reads: CASSTSGQGAETYTF. In DNA form, the CDR3 reads TGTGCCAGCAGCACTAGCGGACAGGGGGCTGAAACCTACACCTTC.

V is TRBV20-1 and J is TRBJ2-7; 10 bases line up with TRBD1. J was trimmed by 0 bases and V by 3 bases; bases with no gene match: 14. The V gene's germline CDR1 is DFQATT and CDR2 SNEGSKA (reference sequence). The CDR3 is 18 residues long. The CDR3 region is CSASGGGQGSLSSYEQYF. CDR3 DNA: TGCAGTGCTAGCGGAGGGGGACAGGGGTCCCTAAGCTCCTACGAGCAGTACTTC.

The table lists this clonotype with many counts. The genes are TRBV29-1 and TRBJ2-2; 7 bases fit TRBD1. V dropped 4 bases and J dropped 1; count of bases not matched to a gene: 6. This CDR3 comprises 15 residues. From germline, CDR1 is SQVTM and CDR2 ANQGSEA. The CDR3 is CSVVTGPLNTGELFF. The CDR3 DNA sequence: TGCAGCGTTGTGACAGGGCCTTTGAACACCGGGGAGCTGTTTTTT.

As regards this clonotype: Mismatch with germline at one junction end may stem from a read error. The chain has TRBV7-2 and TRBJ2-5; 8 nucleotides line up with TRBD2. The CDR3 extends over 14 amino acids. Germline CDR1 reads SGHTA; CDR2 reads FQGNSA. CDR3 loop: CASRPGLAGYEQHF. Written as DNA, the CDR3 is TGTGCCAGCAGACCGGGGCTAGCGGGCTACGAGCAGCACTTC.

Here the CDR3 DNA reads TGCGCCAGCAGTGTGACTAGCGGGGTTGGGGACACTGAGCAGTTCTTC. It specifies CASSVTSGVGDTEQFF. The V gene is TRBV10-1, the J gene TRBJ2-1, with TRBD2 matching 11 bases. The V and J ends lost 4 bases and 9 bases, in that order; junction bases with no gene match: 11. The CDR3 has 16 amino acids. From germline, CDR1 is WNHNN and CDR2 SYGVQD (reference sequence).

The chain employs TRBV11-2 and TRBJ1-1; D call uncertain. This CDR3 is built from 16 residues. Germline V gene lookup returns CDR1 SGHAT and CDR2 FQNNGV. Trimming stripped 5 bases from V and 4 bases from J, with 20 bases between. In nucleotides, the CDR3 is TGTGCCAGCAGCCTTGAAGGGCCTCGGGTAGGCACTGAAGCTTTCTTT. Residues: CASSLEGPRVGTEAFF. Full variable domain (outside the CDR3, taken from reference TRBV11-2 and TRBJ1-1): EAGVAQSPRYKIIEKRQSVAFWCNPISGHATLYWYQQILGQGPKLLIQFQNNGVVDDSQLPKDRFSAERLKGVDSTLKIQPAKLEDSAVYLCASSLEGPRVGTEAFFGQGTRLTVV.

Regarding this clonotype: Germline is not matched at one junction end, which may reflect a read error. The V gene is TRBV10-1, the J gene TRBJ2-5; possible D gene TRBD1, 6 bases. CDR3 length: 12 residues. Germline CDR1 and CDR2: WNHNN and SYGVQD (reference sequence). The CDR3 reads CAISETQGTATF. For the CDR3, the DNA is TGTGCCATCAGTGAGACACAGGGTACTGCCACCTTC.

This clonotype was counted at least ten times. This rearrangement joins TRBV14 to TRBJ1-4, with D unclear. CDR1 and CDR2 from the germline V gene are SGHDN and FVKESK. Trimming removed 1 base at V and 8 bases at J, with 11 bases between. CDR3 length: 14 amino acids. CDR3 sequence (DNA): TGTGCCAGCAGCCAAGGAGGAGTGGGGGAAAAACTGTTTTTT. It yields the protein CASSQGGVGEKLFF.

This clonotype was seen repeatedly, ten times or more. This rearrangement joins TRBV7-9 to TRBJ2-2; tentatively, D is TRBD2 (6 bases). The CDR3 is made up of 17 amino acids. V was clipped by 3 bases and J by 4 bases, with 18 bases between them. Germline lookup yields CDR1 SEHNR and CDR2 FQNEAQ (reference sequence). The CDR3 is CASSFWGLRGFTGELFF. Written as DNA, the CDR3 is TGTGCCAGCAGCTTCTGGGGCCTCCGGGGGTTCACCGGGGAGCTGTTTTTT.

The V gene is TRBV2, the J gene TRBJ2-3; unclear D gene. The CDR3 spans 13 residues. Germline loops: CDR1 SNHLY, CDR2 FYNNEI. Trimming pared 4 bases from V and 1 base from J, leaving 6 bases between. CDR3 bases: TGTGCCAGCAGTGTCAGCCGCACAGATACGCAGTATTTT. Amino acids: CASSVSRTDTQYF.